This T cell receptor (beta chain) was sequenced for a study of T cells after yellow fever vaccination. Across the study: SMART-Seq v4 Ultra Low Input prepared the low-cell-number fractions.

Trimming took off 0 bases at V and 10 bases at J, with 7 bases between the two ends. Germline V gene sequence: CDR1 MNHEY, CDR2 SVGEGT. The CDR3 length is 12 residues. General study points: The booster response re-showed most primary clones: around 97% CD4, around 90% CD8. Contaminants from the bulk population, in the form of abundant clonotypes, could be found in FACS-sorted repertoires.

5'RACE template switching generated TCR cDNA, adding a universal primer site and UMIs. TCRdb re-analysed the 5' RACE reads in MiXCR, keeping a single row per CDR3 protein. Of approximately 300,000 distinct CDR3 sequences listed, about 9.5% were seen once; the top ten hold about a sixth. This clonotype was seen many times. Its matching antigen is unknown. This specimen consisted of PBMCs, obtained on the day of the first yellow fever vaccination. The sequence came from a man younger than 35 who received the YFV17D yellow fever vaccine. This chain links TRBV6-2 or TRBV6-3 with TRBJ2-1; D is unclear. The chain's CDR3 is CASSYSIREQFF. The CDR3 region has the DNA TGTGCCAGCAGTTACTCGATCAGGGAGCAGTTCTTC.